The sequence of this T cell receptor (beta chain) was determined in a study of Graves' ophthalmopathy and Graves' hyperthyroidism. Points from the study as a whole: Most expanded thyroid clonotypes above 0.001 frequency also appeared in blood.

The V gene's germline CDR1 is SGDLS and CDR2 YYNGEE. CDR3 length: 15 residues. Scientists amplified the TCR beta CDR3 regions from RNA transcripts. Investigators did first-round RT-PCR with HTBI primers, then second-round multiplex PCR. From the multiplex PCR reads, TCRdb called clonotypes with MiXCR, one entry per CDR3 protein. Counted here are about 240,000 distinct CDR3 sequences, 45% occurring once; the ten biggest clones make up over 40%. This clonotype was detected ten times or more. Antigen specificity is unknown. The junction and the germline gene differ at one end; a read error may be behind it.

The chain links TRBV9 to TRBJ1-6; 11 nucleotides line up with TRBD1. This clonotype was obtained from an adult man with Graves' ophthalmopathy. Sequencing input: peripheral blood. The CDR3 region has the DNA TGCGCCAGCAGCGAAGGACAGGGGGCTTTCTCACCCCTCCACTTT. Translated: CASSEGQGAFSPLHF. The whole variable domain, filled in from reference TRBV9 and TRBJ1-6, reads DSGVTQTPKHLITATGQRVTLRCSPRSGDLSVYWYQQSLDQGLQFLIQYYNGEERAKGNILERFSAQQFPDLHSELNLSSLELGDSALYFCASSEGQGAFSPLHFGNGTRLTVT.